This entry lists 13 T cell receptor beta chains sequenced from one sample in a study of blood T cell repertoires in COVID-19. Sequencing used immunoSEQ multiplex PCR; TCRdb keeps in-frame clones, though not all of them. The sample lists under 250,000 clones; 85% were seen once. Sequenced: peripheral blood. The receptors were gathered from a woman aged 60-75 years with active or convalescent COVID-19.

The chain couples TRBV19 to TRBJ1-6, with 7 bases matching TRBD1. The germline V gene encodes CDR1 LNHDA and CDR2 SQIVND (reference sequence). J was trimmed by 4 bases and V by 6 bases; bases with no gene match: 12. The CDR3 is made up of 17 amino acids. This CDR3 is CASSDPRGQIYNSPLHF. CDR3 in DNA: TGTGCCAGTAGCGACCCGCGGGGACAGATTTATAATTCACCCCTCCACTTT.

The chain couples TRBV4-1 to TRBJ2-1, with D possibly matching TRBD1 (6 bases). The ends were cut back, 0 bases at V and 3 bases at J, with 15 bases in the middle. The CDR3 loop spans 17 amino acids. Germline loops: CDR1 MGHRA, CDR2 YSYEKL. CDR3 protein: CASSQDILGQFYNEQFF. The CDR3 nucleotides are TGCGCCAGCAGCCAAGATATCCTGGGACAATTCTACAATGAGCAGTTCTTC.

The genes are TRBV30 and TRBJ2-3, with 8 positions matching TRBD2. This CDR3 spans 18 amino acids. From germline, CDR1 is GTSNPN and CDR2 SVGIG (reference sequence). V shed 1 base and J 2 bases; nucleotides not matched to a gene: 14. CDR3 in DNA: TGTGCCTGGAGTGGGGCATCGAGCGGGGGTTCCTACACAGATACGCAGTATTTT. Amino acid sequence: CAWSGASSGGSYTDTQYF.

The chain couples TRBV19 to TRBJ2-2; 14 bases are a match to TRBD2. The CDR3 loop spans 18 amino acids. Trimming removed 9 bases from V and 4 bases from J; junction bases left unmatched: 13. Germline assignment: CDR1 LNHDA and CDR2 SQIVND (reference sequence). The CDR3 DNA reads as TGTGCCAGCCTCCGTGAGACTAGCGGGAGGGCCGTCACCGGGGAGCTGTTTTTT. This translates into CASLRETSGRAVTGELFF.

The rearrangement uses TRBV3-1 (or the pseudogene TRBV3-2) and TRBJ2-5, with D maybe TRBD2 (6 bases). The CDR3 extends over 16 amino acids. Germline V CDR1 and CDR2: LGHDT, YNNKEL (reference sequence). The V end lost 3 bases, the J end lost 9 bases, and 23 bases lay between the germline ends. CDR3 DNA sequence: TGTGCCAGCAGCCAGTCTAGAGGCGGGGCCGGCAAGGCCCAGTACTTC. This gives the protein CASSQSRGGAGKAQYF.

This rearrangement joins TRBV4-1 to TRBJ2-5, with D uncertain. The CDR3 runs 15 residues. Looked up from germline, CDR1 is MGHRA and CDR2 is YSYEKL. V was cut by 1 base and J by 2 bases, with 11 bases left in between. In nucleotides, the CDR3 is TGCGCCAGCAGCCAAGTATCTACTAAACAAGAGACCCAGTACTTC. It is translated as CASSQVSTKQETQYF.

The chain couples TRBV2 to TRBJ2-3, with D maybe TRBD2 (6 bases). Germline assignment: CDR1 SNHLY and CDR2 FYNNEI. The CDR3 has 18 residues. Between the trimmed V and J ends, which lost 4 bases and 1 base, there was a span of 21 bases. For the CDR3, the DNA is TGTGCCAGCAGTGCGGTTATGGGGGGATCTGGGGGCACAGATACGCAGTATTTT. It yields the protein CASSAVMGGSGGTDTQYF. The full variable domain, in which reference TRBV2 and TRBJ2-3 provide the parts outside the CDR3, is EPEVTQTPSHQVTQMGQEVILRCVPISNHLYFYWYRQILGQKVEFLVSFYNNEISEKSEIFDDQFSVERPDGSNFTLKIRSTKLEDSAMYFCASSAVMGGSGGTDTQYFGPGTRLTVL.

The rearrangement links TRBV5-8 to TRBJ2-5; D might be TRBD2 (5 bases). V lost 1 base and J 4 bases, leaving 8 bases between the germline ends. Germline values: CDR1 SGHTS, CDR2 YDEGEE. This CDR3 has 13 amino acids. DNA for the CDR3: TGTGCCAGCAGCTTGATGAGCGGAGAGACCCAGTACTTC. Its protein product is CASSLMSGETQYF.

This chain uses TRBV7-8 with TRBJ2-5; 8 bases line up with TRBD2. Germline loops: CDR1 SGHVS, CDR2 FQNEAQ. The CDR3 runs to 16 residues. The J segment lost 1 base and the V segment lost 1 base, leaving 5 bases of the junction unmatched. CDR3 sequence reads: CASSLVSGGTQETQYF. The CDR3 nucleotides are TGTGCCAGCAGCTTAGTAAGCGGGGGCACCCAAGAGACCCAGTACTTC.

The chain has TRBV28 and TRBJ2-3; 8 positions agree with TRBD2. Unmatched junction bases numbered 11, after V lost 3 bases and J lost 3 bases. There are 17 residues in the CDR3. Germline V gene lookup returns CDR1 MDHEN and CDR2 SYDVKM. The CDR3 reads CASSLSTGGEGTDTQYF. The DNA for the CDR3 is TGTGCCAGCAGTTTGTCTACCGGGGGGGAGGGGACAGATACGCAGTATTTT.

This clone was seen just once. The chain has TRBV6-1 and TRBJ2-3; TRBD1 matches 7 bases. Trimming cost V 0 bases and J 1 base; bases outside gene matches: 1. The CDR3 sequence is 15 residues long. The germline CDR1 and CDR2 sequences are MNHNS and SASEGT. The chain's CDR3 is CASSEAGTGTDTQYF. In nucleotides, the CDR3 is TGTGCCAGCAGTGAAGCAGGGACAGGCACAGATACGCAGTATTTT.

In nucleotides, the CDR3 is TGTGCCAGCAGTTCGCCCGGGACAGGGGAGCAGCCCCAGCATTTT. The encoded protein is CASSSPGTGEQPQHF. V and J are TRBV6-6 and TRBJ1-5; 10 bases agree with TRBD1. The CDR3 spans 15 residues. V was clipped by 4 bases and J by 7 bases; unmatched bases: 7. Germline V gene sequence: CDR1 MNHNY, CDR2 SVGAGI (reference sequence).

This chain connects TRBV28 to TRBJ1-1, with D possibly TRBD1 on 6 matching bases. The CDR3 covers 16 residues. V shed 5 bases and J shed 7 bases, with 23 bases lying between them. Germline CDR1 reads MDHEN; CDR2 reads SYDVKM. CDR3 in amino acids: CASSTEPGQSLIEAFF. The DNA for the CDR3 is TGTGCCAGCAGTACCGAACCGGGACAAAGTCTGATTGAAGCTTTCTTT. The entire variable domain, with the rest obtained from reference TRBV28 and TRBJ1-1, is as follows: DVKVTQSSRYLVKRTGEKVFLECVQDMDHENMFWYRQDPGLGLRLIYFSYDVKMKEKGDIPEGYSVSREKKERFSLILESASTNQTSMYLCASSTEPGQSLIEAFFGQGTRLTVV.